These 23 T cell receptor beta chains came from one sample sequenced in a study of blood T cell repertoires in COVID-19. Assay used: immunoSEQ multiplex PCR; TCRdb lists only in-frame clones, some missing. This sample carries around 450,000 clones, 87% of them seen once, and the ten largest clones take under 2%. The sequencing sample was made of PBMCs or T cells enriched from blood (not recorded which). These receptors all come from a woman aged 18 to 35 with acute COVID-19.

The gene calls are TRBV21-1 and TRBJ1-6. TRBV21-1 is listed as a pseudogene. The CDR3 loop spans 18 amino acids. The CDR3 loop is CASSTMGRTSSYNSPLHF. The CDR3 DNA follows: TGTGCCAGCAGCACCATGGGCAGGACTAGCTCCTATAATTCACCCCTCCACTTT.

V gene TRBV5-5 combines with J gene TRBJ2-7; D not resolved. Trimming pared 1 base from V and 0 bases from J, leaving 11 bases between. The CDR3 spans 15 residues. Germline loops: CDR1 SGHKS, CDR2 YYEKEE (reference sequence). The CDR3 nucleotides are TGTGCCAGCAGCTTGAGTAGCAGCGACTCCTACGAGCAGTACTTC. Translated: CASSLSSSDSYEQYF.

The chain has TRBV10-3 and TRBJ2-5; a possible D gene is TRBD1 (6 bases). CDR1 and CDR2 (germline): ENHRY, SYGVKD. V was pared by 8 bases and J by 2 bases, with 12 bases between. The CDR3 runs 13 residues. For the CDR3, the DNA is TGTGCCATCGGGGGCAGGGTACAAGAGACCCAGTACTTC. Amino acid sequence: CAIGGRVQETQYF.

This chain connects TRBV7-2 to TRBJ1-6, with 7 bases lining up with TRBD1. Per germline, CDR1 SGHTA and CDR2 FQGNSA. This CDR3 has 17 residues. Unmatched junction bases numbered 14, after V lost 4 bases and J lost 8 bases. CDR3: CASSYDRRQGRDSPLHF. The CDR3 DNA sequence: TGTGCCAGCAGCTACGATAGACGACAGGGTAGGGATTCACCCCTCCACTTT.

The rearrangement uses TRBV11-2 and TRBJ2-2, with TRBD1 identical over 8 bases. Germline assignment: CDR1 SGHAT and CDR2 FQNNGV. This CDR3 is 16 amino acids long. The V and J ends lost 5 bases and 6 bases, in that order; junction bases with no gene match: 11. This chain's CDR3 is CASSPLPDRDAGELFF. CDR3 nucleotides: TGTGCCAGCAGCCCTCTTCCGGACAGGGACGCCGGGGAGCTGTTTTTT.

The rearrangement links TRBV3-1 (or the pseudogene TRBV3-2) to TRBJ1-1; D is possibly TRBD1 (6 bases). V gave up 2 bases and J gave up 3 bases, with 7 bases separating them. The CDR3 is 13 amino acids. Germline V gene data show CDR1 as LGHDT and CDR2 as YNNKEL (reference sequence). The CDR3: CASSQNRDTEAFF. The CDR3 DNA sequence: TGTGCCAGCAGCCAAAACAGGGACACTGAAGCTTTCTTT.

The rearrangement links TRBV27 to TRBJ2-1; the D gene could be TRBD1 or TRBD2 (5 bases each). Germline CDR1 reads MNHEY; CDR2 reads SMNVEV (reference sequence). The CDR3 length is 16 residues. Trimming pared 6 bases from V and 0 bases from J, leaving 15 bases between. The CDR3 sequence: CASSLLGVSSYNEQFF. For the CDR3, the DNA is TGTGCCAGCAGCTTACTAGGGGTGAGCTCCTACAATGAGCAGTTCTTC.

V usage is TRBV7-9 and J usage is TRBJ2-7; 7 nucleotides line up with TRBD1. CDR1 and CDR2 from the germline V gene are SEHNR and FQNEAQ (reference sequence). Trimming took 5 bases from V and 5 from J; bases not matched to a gene: 9. This CDR3 spans 14 amino acids. The CDR3 loop reads CASSPPTGENEQYF. The CDR3 DNA follows: TGTGCCAGCAGCCCACCCACAGGGGAGAACGAGCAGTACTTC.

This clone has only one observation. The chain uses TRBV28 and TRBJ2-7, with a tentative D call TRBD2 (6 bases). The germline V gene encodes CDR1 MDHEN and CDR2 SYDVKM. This CDR3 spans 14 amino acids. The V end was cut by 7 bases, the J end by 0 bases, with 13 bases between. This CDR3 reads CASILTRGSYEQYF. In nucleotides, the CDR3 is TGTGCCAGCATCCTGACTAGGGGCTCCTACGAGCAGTACTTC.

The V call is TRBV3-1 (or the pseudogene TRBV3-2), the J call TRBJ2-3; 7 positions agree with TRBD2. V shed 1 base, J shed 4 bases, and the junction held 5 bases outside the gene matches. The germline V gene encodes CDR1 LGHDT and CDR2 YNNKEL (reference sequence). The length of the CDR3 is 15 residues. The CDR3 spells CASSQVRGRADTQYF. The CDR3, as DNA: TGTGCCAGCAGCCAAGTACGGGGGAGGGCAGATACGCAGTATTTT.

Only a few counts were recorded for this clone. The CDR3 DNA is TGTGCCAGCAGTGAGCCCGAGGTTGGCGGGAGCTCCTACAATGAGCAGTTCTTC. This codes for CASSEPEVGGSSYNEQFF. The gene calls are TRBV2 and TRBJ2-1; 7 positions agree with TRBD2. V gave up 3 bases and J gave up 0 bases; unmatched junction bases: 11. Germline V gives CDR1 SNHLY, CDR2 FYNNEI. The CDR3 length is 18 residues.

This chain uses TRBV18 with TRBJ1-2, with 12 bases fitting TRBD1. V lost 4 bases and J lost 2; bases outside the gene matches: 2. CDR1 is KGHSH, CDR2 LQKENI, per germline. The CDR3 has 15 residues. This chain's CDR3 is CASSQGQGANYGYTF. Written as DNA, the CDR3 is TGTGCCAGCTCACAGGGACAGGGGGCGAACTATGGCTACACCTTC.

The CDR3 coding sequence is TGTGCCAGCAGTGGGACAGGGGAAAACATTCAGTACTTC. Amino acids: CASSGTGENIQYF. The chain is built from TRBV5-6 and TRBJ2-4, with 10 bases identical to TRBD1. The germline V gene has CDR1 SGHDT and CDR2 YYEEEE. Trimming removed 5 bases from V and 5 bases from J; junction bases left unmatched: 1. This CDR3 is built from 13 residues.

The CDR3 nucleotides read TGTGCCAGCAGCTTGGTAGGAGATGACTATGGCTACACCTTC. Protein: CASSLVGDDYGYTF. The V and J genes are TRBV5-4 and TRBJ1-2, with unresolved D. V was cut by 0 bases and J by 3 bases, with 9 bases left in between. This CDR3 contains 14 residues. From germline, CDR1 is SGHNT and CDR2 YYREEE (reference sequence). Drawing the rest from reference TRBV5-4 and TRBJ1-2, the complete variable domain is ETGVTQSPTHLIKTRGQQVTLRCSSQSGHNTVSWYQQALGQGPQFIFQYYREEENGRGNFPPRFSGLQFPNYSSELNVNALELDDSALYLCASSLVGDDYGYTFGSGTRLTVV.

V is TRBV5-1 and J is TRBJ1-1; TRBD1 agrees at 8 bases. Germline V gene lookup returns CDR1 SGHRS and CDR2 YFSETQ. V was pared by 4 bases and J by 0 bases, with 5 bases of the junction left unmatched. The CDR3 has 15 residues. CDR3 amino acids: CASSTGQALNTEAFF. The CDR3 nucleotides are TGCGCCAGCAGCACGGGACAGGCCCTGAACACTGAAGCTTTCTTT. Full variable domain (remainder filled in from reference TRBV5-1 and TRBJ1-1): KAGVTQTPRYLIKTRGQQVTLSCSPISGHRSVSWYQQTPGQGLQFLFEYFSETQRNKGNFPGRFSGRQFSNSRSEMNVSTLELGDSALYLCASSTGQALNTEAFFGQGTRLTVV.

J is TRBJ1-1 and V is TRBV12-5, with D maybe TRBD1 (5 bases). Trimming pared 2 bases from V and 0 bases from J, leaving 7 bases between. Germline CDR1 and CDR2: LGHNT and FRNRAP. This CDR3 is 14 amino acids long. The CDR3 nucleotides read TGTGCTAGTGGTTTGCCAGGGCTGAACACTGAAGCTTTCTTT. Translation: CASGLPGLNTEAFF.

The chain carries TRBV28 and TRBJ1-4; D remains unclear. V dropped 11 bases and J dropped 0 bases, with 16 bases sitting between them. This CDR3 contains 15 residues. The germline gives CDR1 MDHEN, CDR2 SYDVKM. The CDR3 DNA reads TGTGCCGGAGGGAGGGCTTCCACAACTAATGAAAAACTGTTTTTT. It codes for CAGGRASTTNEKLFF. Using reference TRBV28 and TRBJ1-4 for the parts outside the CDR3, the full variable domain is DVKVTQSSRYLVKRTGEKVFLECVQDMDHENMFWYRQDPGLGLRLIYFSYDVKMKEKGDIPEGYSVSREKKERFSLILESASTNQTSMYLCAGGRASTTNEKLFFGSGTQLSVL.

The gene calls are TRBV7-8 and TRBJ1-4; a possible D gene is TRBD1 (6 bases). V was cut by 5 bases and J by 6 bases, with 19 bases left in between. CDR1 and CDR2 (germline): SGHVS, FQNEAQ. CDR3 length equals 16 residues. The CDR3: CASSQVLGAGDEKLFF. The CDR3, as DNA: TGTGCCAGCAGCCAAGTACTGGGGGCCGGGGATGAAAAACTGTTTTTT.

The chain carries TRBV19 and TRBJ1-1; TRBD1 matches at 8 bases. Trimming took 4 bases from V and 4 from J; bases not matched to a gene: 8. The CDR3 has 15 amino acids. Germline CDR1 reads LNHDA; CDR2 reads SQIVND (reference sequence). The CDR3 DNA follows: TGTGCCAGTAGTAACGAACAGGGGGGGACCACTGAAGCTTTCTTT. Protein sequence: CASSNEQGGTTEAFF.

This clone turned up a few times. The gene calls are TRBV5-1 and TRBJ1-6, with a weak D call TRBD1 (6 bases). This CDR3 comprises 17 residues. Germline values: CDR1 SGHRS, CDR2 YFSETQ. The germline V and J ends were trimmed by 3 bases and 10 bases, with 23 bases remaining between them. In nucleotides, the CDR3 is TGCGCCAGCAGCTCATCCGAGACCGGGACACGTAGGTCACCCCTCCACTTT. It translates to CASSSSETGTRRSPLHF.

The chain's CDR3 is CASSLGGTGANVLTF. CDR3 bases: TGTGCCAGCAGCTTGGGAGGAACTGGGGCCAACGTCCTGACTTTC. The chain joins TRBV5-5 to TRBJ2-6; D is unresolved. The V and J ends lost 0 bases and 2 bases respectively, with 6 bases between them. The CDR3 has 15 residues. The germline gives CDR1 SGHKS, CDR2 YYEKEE (reference sequence).

The chain links TRBV2 to TRBJ2-7; TRBD2 matches 14 bases. The CDR3 sequence is 15 residues long. V lost 5 bases, J lost 6 bases, and 6 bases stayed unmatched. CDR1 is SNHLY, CDR2 FYNNEI, per germline. The CDR3 DNA reads as TGTGCCAGCAGTACCCTGGGACTAGCGGGAGTCGAGCAGTACTTC. Translating gives CASSTLGLAGVEQYF.

The rearrangement uses TRBV19 and TRBJ1-4; D might be TRBD1 (5 bases). Trimming removed 7 bases at V and 5 bases at J, with 17 bases between. Germline V gene data show CDR1 as LNHDA and CDR2 as SQIVND (reference sequence). The CDR3 length is 15 residues. DNA of the CDR3: TGTGCCAGTACCCCAACAGGACCCTCGAATGAAAAACTGTTTTTT. Amino acid sequence: CASTPTGPSNEKLFF.